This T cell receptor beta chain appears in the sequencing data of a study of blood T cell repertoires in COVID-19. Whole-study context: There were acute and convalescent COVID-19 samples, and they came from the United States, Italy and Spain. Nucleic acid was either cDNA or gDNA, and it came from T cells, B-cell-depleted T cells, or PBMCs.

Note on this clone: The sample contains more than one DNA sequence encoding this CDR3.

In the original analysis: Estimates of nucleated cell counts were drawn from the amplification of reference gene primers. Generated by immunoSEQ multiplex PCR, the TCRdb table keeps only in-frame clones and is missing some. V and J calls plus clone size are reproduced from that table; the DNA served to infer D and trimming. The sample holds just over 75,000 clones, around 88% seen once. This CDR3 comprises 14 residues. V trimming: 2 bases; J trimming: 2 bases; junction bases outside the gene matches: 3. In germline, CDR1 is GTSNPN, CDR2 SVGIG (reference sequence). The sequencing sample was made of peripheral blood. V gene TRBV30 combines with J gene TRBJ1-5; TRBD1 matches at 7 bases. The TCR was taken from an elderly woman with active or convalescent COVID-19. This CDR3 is CAWSRDRGNQPQHF. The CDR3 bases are TGTGCCTGGAGTCGAGACAGGGGCAATCAGCCCCAGCATTTT.